Presented here are 13 T cell receptor beta chains from one specimen sequenced in a study of control samples from healthy donors and cancer patients. Clones were sequenced by immunoSEQ multiplex PCR, and TCRdb holds only the in-frame ones, with some missing. Among around 93,000 clones listed, around 90% were seen once. Source material: blood. The receptors were gathered from a human donor in good health. The donor label of this sample is uncertain.

V and J are TRBV5-1 and TRBJ2-2; 12 positions match TRBD1. The CDR3 is made up of 16 amino acids. Germline V gives CDR1 SGHRS, CDR2 YFSETQ. The junction had 4 bases not matched to a gene; V was cut back by 4 bases and J by 3 bases. The CDR3 DNA sequence: TGCGCCAGCAGCCCAGGGACAGGGGGCGACACCGGGGAGCTGTTTTTT. Its translation is CASSPGTGGDTGELFF. Looking up the rest from reference TRBV5-1 and TRBJ2-2 gives the full variable domain: KAGVTQTPRYLIKTRGQQVTLSCSPISGHRSVSWYQQTPGQGLQFLFEYFSETQRNKGNFPGRFSGRQFSNSRSEMNVSTLELGDSALYLCASSPGTGGDTGELFFGEGSRLTVL.

The rearrangement uses TRBV10-3 and TRBJ2-3; D is unclear. CDR1 and CDR2 from the germline V gene are ENHRY and SYGVKD. The CDR3 covers 11 residues. V lost 3 bases to trimming and J lost 5 bases, with 3 bases between them. This chain's CDR3 is CAISERDTQYF. The CDR3 DNA reads as TGTGCCATCAGTGAACGAGATACGCAGTATTTT.

The rearrangement joins TRBV5-6 to TRBJ2-3; 10 bases are shared with TRBD1. Germline values: CDR1 SGHDT, CDR2 YYEEEE. The CDR3 is 15 residues long. Trimming took 2 bases from V and 5 from J; bases not matched to a gene: 5. The CDR3 sequence: CASSFGTGEGDTQYF. CDR3 nucleotides: TGTGCCAGCAGCTTCGGGACAGGGGAGGGAGATACGCAGTATTTT.

The genes are TRBV6-5 and TRBJ1-1; maybe TRBD1 (6 bases). This CDR3 region has 14 residues. CDR1 and CDR2 from the germline V gene are MNHEY and SVGAGI. V was pared by 0 bases and J by 6 bases, with 11 bases between. The DNA for the CDR3 is TGTGCCAGCAGTTACTCGAGTCAGGGGCCTGAAGCTTTCTTT. Its translation is CASSYSSQGPEAFF.

V and J are TRBV4-3 and TRBJ2-3; D is uncertain. The CDR3 runs 14 residues. Germline V lookup: CDR1 LGHNA, CDR2 YSLEER. Trimming took off 1 base at V and 5 bases at J, with 10 bases between the two ends. In nucleotides, the CDR3 is TGCGCCAGCAGCCAAGGGCCCGGTGGAGATACGCAGTATTTT. Protein product: CASSQGPGGDTQYF.

The chain joins TRBV7-8 to TRBJ1-5; 7 positions match TRBD1. The CDR3 is 15 amino acids. With V trimmed by 0 bases and J by 6 bases, 5 bases remained unmatched. Per the germline V gene, CDR1 is SGHVS and CDR2 is FQNEAQ. The CDR3 DNA is TGTGCCAGCAGCTTAGCCCTTGGGACAGCTCAGCCCCAGCATTTT. Protein product: CASSLALGTAQPQHF. Filled out from reference TRBV7-8 and TRBJ1-5, the complete variable domain reads GAGVSQSPRYKVAKRGQDVALRCDPISGHVSLFWYQQALGQGPEFLTYFQNEAQLDKSGLPSDRFFAERPEGSVSTLKIQRTQQEDSAVYLCASSLALGTAQPQHFGDGTRLSIL.

The chain has TRBV2 and TRBJ1-3; a weak D match, TRBD1 (5 bases). The CDR3 length is 15 residues. CDR1 and CDR2 (germline): SNHLY, FYNNEI. Trimming pared 8 bases from V and 3 bases from J, leaving 17 bases between. The CDR3 loop reads CASGGQVSGGNTIYF. The CDR3 region has the DNA TGTGCCAGCGGAGGACAAGTCTCTGGTGGAAACACCATATATTTT.

The J gene is TRBJ1-3, the V gene TRBV5-1, with D unresolved. The CDR3 spans 14 residues. V gave up 0 bases and J gave up 3 bases, with 7 bases separating them. Germline-derived CDR1 and CDR2 are SGHRS and YFSETQ. This chain's CDR3 is CASSLDSFGNTIYF. The CDR3 nucleotides read TGCGCCAGCAGCTTGGACAGTTTTGGAAACACCATATATTTT.

The genes are TRBV29-1 and TRBJ1-2; no firm D call. The CDR3 consists of 11 residues. Germline V gives CDR1 SQVTM, CDR2 ANQGSEA. V dropped 4 bases and J dropped 5 bases, with 8 bases sitting between them. CDR3 sequence (DNA): TGCAGCGTTGTAGTGGGGTATGGCTACACCTTC. This codes for CSVVVGYGYTF.

The chain recombines TRBV9 with TRBJ1-6; D call uncertain. Trimming left V 0 bases short and J 10 bases short, with 8 bases between. CDR1 and CDR2 (germline): SGDLS, YYNGEE. The CDR3 sequence is 13 residues long. This chain's CDR3 is CASSVDEASPLHF. CDR3 in DNA: TGTGCCAGCAGCGTAGATGAAGCCTCACCCCTCCACTTT.

The genes are TRBV10-2 and TRBJ2-7; D is undetermined. V was shortened by 4 bases and J by 0 bases, with 10 bases between the two germline ends. Germline CDR1 and CDR2: WSHSY and SAAADI. The CDR3 consists of 14 residues. CDR3 in amino acids: CASSVSQTSYEQYV. In nucleotides, the CDR3 is TGCGCCAGCAGTGTAAGTCAGACCTCCTACGAGCAGTACGTC.

V and J are TRBV19 and TRBJ1-2, with D hard to call. V was cut by 2 bases and J by 4 bases, with 11 bases left in between. CDR3 length: 14 residues. From germline, CDR1 is LNHDA and CDR2 SQIVND (reference sequence). The CDR3 nucleotides are TGTGCCAGTAGTATAACGGACGTCGGCTATGGCTACACCTTC. Its protein is CASSITDVGYGYTF.

The V and J genes are TRBV9 and TRBJ2-7; TRBD1 matches 10 bases. Germline assignment: CDR1 SGDLS and CDR2 YYNGEE. This CDR3 has 15 amino acids. J gave up 6 bases and V 4 bases, and 10 bases lay outside the gene matches. Here the CDR3 reads CASSPTSRDRGEQYF. Written as DNA, the CDR3 is TGTGCCAGCAGCCCCACGTCCCGGGACAGGGGCGAGCAGTACTTC.